The text below deals with one TCR beta chain. Its antigen is unknown. Produced via immunoSEQ multiplex PCR; TCRdb's table is partial and in-frame only. In the table there are some 150,000 clones, more than 85% of which are singletons. The data are from a study of T cell responses to AZD1222 COVID-19 vaccine. Study-level findings and limits: CD4 TCRs covered the whole spike, strongest at regions 160-218 and 743-854. Baseline serology detected seropositivity in only 6 or 7 AZD1222 recipients. The sample set comprised mostly white British donors with more females, and clonal diversity was possibly underestimated.

The CDR3 is 14 residues long. V lost 0 bases to trimming and J lost 6 bases, with 12 bases between them. CDR1 is KGHSH and CDR2 is LQKENI in the germline V gene. The chain recombines TRBV18 with TRBJ2-7, with D perhaps assigned TRBD1 or TRBD2 (6 bases each). The material sequenced was peripheral blood, taken 28 days after the second AZD1222 dose. The sequence came from an adult who received the AZD1222 COVID-19 vaccine. The CDR3 DNA follows: TGTGCCAGCTCACCACCCCCGGGGGCGGGCGAGCAGTACTTC. This sequence encodes CASSPPPGAGEQYF.